Following are 2 T cell receptor beta chains from one sample sequenced in a study of T cells in Graves' hyperthyroidism and ophthalmopathy. Researchers amplified the TCR beta CDR3 regions from RNA transcripts. In the first-round RT-PCR of the TCR CDR3, the HTBI primer set was used. TCRdb passed the multiplex PCR reads through MiXCR, listing each CDR3 protein once. Of hundreds of thousands of distinct CDR3 sequences in the sample, 12% to 15% were seen once. Sample: blood. These receptors all come from a woman aged 60-75 years with Graves' ophthalmopathy.

This clonotype has just one count. With a much larger clone just one base away, this may be a read error. This likely comes from a read error, as the CDR3 has no conserved phenylalanine or tryptophan at its end. In DNA form, the CDR3 reads TGTGCCAGCAGCCAGACCAGTGAGCAGTTCCTC. Encoded protein: CASSQTSEQFL. The chain recombines TRBV3-1 with TRBJ2-1; D is unresolved. V lost 3 bases and J 9 bases, leaving 6 bases between the germline ends. From germline, CDR1 is LGHDT and CDR2 YNNKEL (reference sequence). The CDR3 totals 11 residues.

This clonotype was counted ten times or more. J is TRBJ2-7 and V is TRBV7-9; perhaps D is TRBD1 or TRBD2 (5 bases each). Trimming left V 5 bases short and J 5 bases short, with 13 bases between. The germline V gene encodes CDR1 SEHNR and CDR2 FQNEAQ (reference sequence). This CDR3 spans 13 amino acids. The CDR3 spells CASSPDLGDEQYF. The DNA of the CDR3 is TGTGCCAGCAGCCCCGACTTGGGGGACGAGCAGTACTTC.